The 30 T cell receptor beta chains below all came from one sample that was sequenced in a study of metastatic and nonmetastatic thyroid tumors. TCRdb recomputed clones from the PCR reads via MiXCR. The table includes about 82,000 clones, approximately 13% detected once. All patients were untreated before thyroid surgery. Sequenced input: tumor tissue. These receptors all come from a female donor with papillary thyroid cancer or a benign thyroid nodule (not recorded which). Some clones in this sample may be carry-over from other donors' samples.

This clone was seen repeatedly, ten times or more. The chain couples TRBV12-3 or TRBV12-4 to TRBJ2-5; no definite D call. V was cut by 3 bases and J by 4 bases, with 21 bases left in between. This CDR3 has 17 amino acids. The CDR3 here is CASSLRYGLGTLETQYF. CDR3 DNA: TGTGCCAGCAGTTTGAGGTATGGCTTGGGCACGTTAGAGACCCAGTACTTC.

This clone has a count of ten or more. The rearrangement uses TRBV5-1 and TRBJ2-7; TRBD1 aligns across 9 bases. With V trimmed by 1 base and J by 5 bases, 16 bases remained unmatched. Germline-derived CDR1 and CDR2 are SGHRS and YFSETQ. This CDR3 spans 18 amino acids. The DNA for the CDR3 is TGCGCCAGCAGCTTGTTTGGTGTCGCGGGACAGGGTTCCCACGAGCAGTACTTC. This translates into CASSLFGVAGQGSHEQYF.

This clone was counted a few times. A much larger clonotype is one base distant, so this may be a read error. The CDR3 DNA reads TGTGCCAGCCGACTTATAAACACCGGGGAGCTGTTTTTT. Translating it yields CASRLINTGELFF. V gene TRBV2 combines with J gene TRBJ2-2; no firm D call. Trimming took off 8 bases at V and 2 bases at J, with 9 bases between the two ends. Germline V gene sequence: CDR1 SNHLY, CDR2 FYNNEI. The CDR3 has 13 residues.

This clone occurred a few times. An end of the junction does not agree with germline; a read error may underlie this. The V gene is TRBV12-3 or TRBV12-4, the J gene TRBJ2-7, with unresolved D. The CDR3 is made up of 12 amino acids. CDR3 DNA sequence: TGTGCCATCAGTTTAGTGGCCTACGAGCAGTACTTC. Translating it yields CAISLVAYEQYF.

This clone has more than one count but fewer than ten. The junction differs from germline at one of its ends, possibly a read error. The CDR3 loop reads CASRLAGSPYNERFF. CDR3 bases: TGCGCCAGCAGATTAGCAGGGAGCCCATACAATGAGCGGTTCTTC. The J gene is TRBJ2-1, the V gene TRBV10-2; D tentatively reads TRBD1 or TRBD2 (5 bases each). CDR1 WSHSY and CDR2 SAAADI come from the germline V gene. The CDR3 contains 15 residues.

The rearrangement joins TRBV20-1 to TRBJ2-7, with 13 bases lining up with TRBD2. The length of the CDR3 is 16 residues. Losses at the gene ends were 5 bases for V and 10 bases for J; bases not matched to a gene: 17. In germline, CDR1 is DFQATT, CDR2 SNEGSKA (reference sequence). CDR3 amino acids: CSAAPSARTSGSFQYF. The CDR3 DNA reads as TGCAGTGCTGCTCCCTCTGCCCGGACTAGCGGGAGCTTCCAGTACTTC.

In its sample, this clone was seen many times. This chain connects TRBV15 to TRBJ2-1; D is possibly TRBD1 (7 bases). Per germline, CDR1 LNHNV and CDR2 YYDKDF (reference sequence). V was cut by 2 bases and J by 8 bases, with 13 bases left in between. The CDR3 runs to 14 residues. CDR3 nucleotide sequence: TGTGCCACCAGCAGATCCAGGGGGGAGCATGAGCAGTTCTTC. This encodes CATSRSRGEHEQFF.

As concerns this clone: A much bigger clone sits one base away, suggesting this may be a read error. CDR3 in DNA: TGCAGTGCTGGTTCGGCAGGGGGCGCAGACACCATATATTTT. Its protein product is CSAGSAGGADTIYF. The V and J genes are TRBV20-1 and TRBJ1-3, with 8 bases that match TRBD1. The trim removed 5 bases at V and 8 bases at J, leaving 11 bases unmatched. Germline V gene lookup returns CDR1 DFQATT and CDR2 SNEGSKA (reference sequence). The CDR3 length is 14 residues.

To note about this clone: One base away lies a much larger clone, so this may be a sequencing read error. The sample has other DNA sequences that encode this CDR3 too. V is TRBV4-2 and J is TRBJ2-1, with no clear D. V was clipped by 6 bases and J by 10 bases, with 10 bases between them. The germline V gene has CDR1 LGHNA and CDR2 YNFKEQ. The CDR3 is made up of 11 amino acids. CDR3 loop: CASRNTNEQFF. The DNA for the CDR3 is TGTGCCAGCAGGAATACGAACGAGCAGTTCTTC.

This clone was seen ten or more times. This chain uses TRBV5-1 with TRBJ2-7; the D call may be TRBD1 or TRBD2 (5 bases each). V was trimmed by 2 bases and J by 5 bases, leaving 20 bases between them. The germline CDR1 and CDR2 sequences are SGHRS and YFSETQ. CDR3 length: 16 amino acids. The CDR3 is CASSLGTTFPDDEQYF. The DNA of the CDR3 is TGCGCCAGCAGCTTAGGGACCACCTTCCCCGACGACGAGCAGTACTTC.

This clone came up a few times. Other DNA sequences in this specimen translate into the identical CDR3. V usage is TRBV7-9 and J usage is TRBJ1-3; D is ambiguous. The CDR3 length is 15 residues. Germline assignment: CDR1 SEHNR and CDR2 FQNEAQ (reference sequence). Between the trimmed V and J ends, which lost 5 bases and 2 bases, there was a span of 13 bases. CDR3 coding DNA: TGTGCCAGCAGCCGGACCCTGACGGCTGGAAACACCATATATTTT. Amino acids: CASSRTLTAGNTIYF. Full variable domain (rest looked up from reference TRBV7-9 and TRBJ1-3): DTGVSQNPRHKITKRGQNVTFRCDPISEHNRLYWYRQTLGQGPEFLTYFQNEAQLEKSRLLSDRFSAERPKGSFSTLEIQRTEQGDSAMYLCASSRTLTAGNTIYFGEGSWLTVV.

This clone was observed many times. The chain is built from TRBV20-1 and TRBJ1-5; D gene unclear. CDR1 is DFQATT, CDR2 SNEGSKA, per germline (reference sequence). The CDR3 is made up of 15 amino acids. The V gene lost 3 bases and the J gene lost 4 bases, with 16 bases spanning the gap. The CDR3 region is CSASPPGRNNQPQHF. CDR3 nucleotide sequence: TGCAGTGCTAGCCCCCCAGGCCGAAATAATCAGCCCCAGCATTTT.

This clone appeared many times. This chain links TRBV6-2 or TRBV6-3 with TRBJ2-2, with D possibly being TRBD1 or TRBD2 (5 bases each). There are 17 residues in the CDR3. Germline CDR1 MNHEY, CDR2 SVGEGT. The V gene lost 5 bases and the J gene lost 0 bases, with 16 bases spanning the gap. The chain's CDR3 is CASSHAGAGSNTGELFF. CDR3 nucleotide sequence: TGTGCCAGCAGTCACGCCGGGGCAGGGTCGAACACCGGGGAGCTGTTTTTT.

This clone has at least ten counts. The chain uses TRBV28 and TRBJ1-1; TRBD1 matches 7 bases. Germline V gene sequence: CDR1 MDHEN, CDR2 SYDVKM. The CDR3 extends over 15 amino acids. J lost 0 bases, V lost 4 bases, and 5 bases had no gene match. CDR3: CASSWAGGMNTEAFF. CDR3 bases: TGTGCCAGCAGTTGGGCAGGGGGGATGAACACTGAAGCTTTCTTT.

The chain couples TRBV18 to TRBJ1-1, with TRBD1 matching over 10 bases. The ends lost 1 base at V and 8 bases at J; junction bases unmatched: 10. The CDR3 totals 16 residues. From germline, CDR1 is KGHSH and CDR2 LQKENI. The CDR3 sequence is CASSPRQGAHCTEAFF. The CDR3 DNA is TGTGCCAGCTCACCACGACAGGGGGCGCACTGCACCGAAGCTTTCTTT. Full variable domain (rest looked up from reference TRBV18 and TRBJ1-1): NAGVMQNPRHLVRRRGQEARLRCSPMKGHSHVYWYRQLPEEGLKFMVYLQKENIIDESGMPKERFSAEFPKEGPSILRIQQVVRGDSAAYFCASSPRQGAHCTEAFFGQGTRLTVV.

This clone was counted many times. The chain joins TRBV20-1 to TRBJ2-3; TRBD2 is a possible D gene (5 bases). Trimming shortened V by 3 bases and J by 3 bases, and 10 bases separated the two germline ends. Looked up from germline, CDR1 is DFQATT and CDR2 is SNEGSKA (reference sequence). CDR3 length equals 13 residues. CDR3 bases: TGCAGTGCTAGTGTGACTACTACAGATACGCAGTATTTT. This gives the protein CSASVTTTDTQYF.

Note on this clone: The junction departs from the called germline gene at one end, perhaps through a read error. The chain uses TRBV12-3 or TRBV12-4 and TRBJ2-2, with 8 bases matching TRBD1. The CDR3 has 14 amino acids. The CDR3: CASNMGQAIGELLF. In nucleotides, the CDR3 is TGTGCCAGCAATATGGGACAGGCCATCGGGGAGCTGCTTTTT.

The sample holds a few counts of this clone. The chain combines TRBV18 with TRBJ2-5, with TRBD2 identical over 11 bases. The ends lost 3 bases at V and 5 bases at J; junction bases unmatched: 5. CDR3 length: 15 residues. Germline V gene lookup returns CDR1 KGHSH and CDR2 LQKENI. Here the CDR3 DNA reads TGTGCCAGCTCACCCACTAGCGGGAGCCTCGAGACCCAGTACTTC. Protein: CASSPTSGSLETQYF.

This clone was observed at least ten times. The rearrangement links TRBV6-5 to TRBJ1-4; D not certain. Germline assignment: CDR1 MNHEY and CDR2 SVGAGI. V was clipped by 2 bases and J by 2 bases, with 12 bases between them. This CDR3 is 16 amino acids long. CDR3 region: CASSYGPADTNEKLFF. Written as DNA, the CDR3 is TGTGCCAGCAGTTACGGGCCGGCGGATACTAATGAAAAACTGTTTTTT.

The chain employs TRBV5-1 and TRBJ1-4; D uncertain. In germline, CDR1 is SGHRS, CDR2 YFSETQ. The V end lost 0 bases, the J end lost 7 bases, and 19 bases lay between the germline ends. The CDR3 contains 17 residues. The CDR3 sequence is CASSLVLSGVGCEKLFF. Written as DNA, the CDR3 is TGCGCCAGCAGCTTGGTATTGTCGGGAGTAGGATGTGAAAAACTGTTTTTT.

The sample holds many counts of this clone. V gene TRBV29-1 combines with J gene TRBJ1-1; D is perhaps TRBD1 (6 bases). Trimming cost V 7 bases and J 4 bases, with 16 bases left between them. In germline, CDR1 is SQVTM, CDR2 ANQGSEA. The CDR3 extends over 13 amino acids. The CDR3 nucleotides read TGCAGCGCTCAGGGGTTATCGGTCACTGAAGCTTTCTTT. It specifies CSAQGLSVTEAFF.

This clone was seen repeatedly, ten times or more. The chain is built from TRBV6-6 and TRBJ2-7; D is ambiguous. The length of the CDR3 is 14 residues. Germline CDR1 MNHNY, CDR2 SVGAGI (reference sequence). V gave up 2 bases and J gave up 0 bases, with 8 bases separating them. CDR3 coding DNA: TGTGCCAGCAGTTACGGTGCCCTCTCCTACGAGCAGTACTTC. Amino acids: CASSYGALSYEQYF.

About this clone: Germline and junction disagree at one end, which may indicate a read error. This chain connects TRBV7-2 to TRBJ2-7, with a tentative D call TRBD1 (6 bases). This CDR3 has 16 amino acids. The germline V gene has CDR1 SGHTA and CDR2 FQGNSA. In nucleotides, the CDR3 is TGTGCCAGCAGCTTAGCCCGGACAGTGGAATCCTACGAGCAGTGCTTC. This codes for CASSLARTVESYEQCF.

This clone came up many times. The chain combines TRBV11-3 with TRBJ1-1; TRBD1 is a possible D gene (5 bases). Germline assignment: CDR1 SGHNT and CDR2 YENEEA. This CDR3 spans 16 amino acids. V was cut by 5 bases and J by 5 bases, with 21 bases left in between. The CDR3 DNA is TGTGCCAGCAGCCCAAGGGTCGGAGGGGCTGAGACTGAAGCTTTCTTT. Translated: CASSPRVGGAETEAFF.

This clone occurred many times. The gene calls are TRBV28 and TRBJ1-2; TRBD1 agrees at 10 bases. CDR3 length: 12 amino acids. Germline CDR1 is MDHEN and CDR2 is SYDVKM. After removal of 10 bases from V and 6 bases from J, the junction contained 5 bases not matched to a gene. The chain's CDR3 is CATDRGLNGYTF. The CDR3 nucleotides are TGTGCCACCGACAGGGGGCTGAATGGCTACACCTTC.

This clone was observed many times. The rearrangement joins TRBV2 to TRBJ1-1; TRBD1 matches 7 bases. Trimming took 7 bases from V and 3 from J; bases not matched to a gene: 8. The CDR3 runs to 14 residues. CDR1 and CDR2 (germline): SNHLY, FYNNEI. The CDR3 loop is CASKGGRGDTEAFF. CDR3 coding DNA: TGTGCCAGCAAAGGGGGCAGGGGTGACACTGAAGCTTTCTTT.

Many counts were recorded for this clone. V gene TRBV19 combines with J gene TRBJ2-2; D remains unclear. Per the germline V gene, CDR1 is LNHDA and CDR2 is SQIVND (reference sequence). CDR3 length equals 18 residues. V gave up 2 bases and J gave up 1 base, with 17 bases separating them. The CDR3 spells CASSIQRLALGNTGELFF. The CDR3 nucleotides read TGTGCCAGTAGTATACAAAGGTTGGCGTTAGGGAACACCGGGGAGCTGTTTTTT.

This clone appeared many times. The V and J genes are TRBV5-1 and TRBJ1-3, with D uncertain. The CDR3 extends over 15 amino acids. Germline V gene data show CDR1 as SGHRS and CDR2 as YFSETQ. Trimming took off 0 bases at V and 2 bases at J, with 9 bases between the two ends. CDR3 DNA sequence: TGCGCCAGCAGCTTGGAACGGCCCCCTGGAAACACCATATATTTT. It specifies CASSLERPPGNTIYF.

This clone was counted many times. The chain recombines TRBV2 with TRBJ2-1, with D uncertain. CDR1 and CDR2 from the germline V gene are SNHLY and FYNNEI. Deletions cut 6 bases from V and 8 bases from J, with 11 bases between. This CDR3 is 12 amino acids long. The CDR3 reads CASRGSEDEQFF. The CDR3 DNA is TGTGCCAGCAGGGGATCGGAAGATGAGCAGTTCTTC.

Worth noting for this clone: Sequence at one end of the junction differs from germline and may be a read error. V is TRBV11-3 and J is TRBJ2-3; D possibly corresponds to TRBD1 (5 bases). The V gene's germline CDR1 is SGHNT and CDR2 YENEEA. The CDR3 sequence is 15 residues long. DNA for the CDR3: TGTGCCAGCAGCCGTACCGGTACAGGCACAGATACGCACTATTTT. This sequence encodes CASSRTGTGTDTHYF.